This TCR beta chain was retrieved from a study of tumor-infiltrating lymphocytes in primary liver carcinoma. Germline V gene sequence: CDR1 SQVTM, CDR2 ANQGSEA. The CDR3 is made up of 10 amino acids. Co-extraction yielded RNA and DNA from around 20-30 mg of unsorted bulk tissue. Donors underwent surgery for histopathologically diagnosed primary liver carcinoma. These patients lived with chronic HBV infection and had never been treated. Starting from 400 to 500 ng of total RNA, TCR beta cDNA was produced with a primer in the constant region. Libraries of TCR beta came from three nested multiplex PCR rounds with slightly modified ARM-PCR. PCR rounds one and two used TRBV1-TRBV30 forward primers with a C-beta reverse primer for around 9 cycles each. TCRdb re-analysed the multiplex PCR reads in MiXCR, keeping a single row per CDR3 protein. The repertoire consists of 65,000 to 90,000 distinct CDR3 sequences, with approximately 70% occurring once and the leading ten covering approximately 19%.

As for this clonotype: Its antigen is currently unknown. One end of the junction does not line up with germline, which may come from a read error.

Whole-study results and caveats: Tumors carried a top-250-clone fraction significantly exceeding that of blood (p = 0.039).

The material sequenced was liver tumor tissue from sampling region 1. The subset is: tumor region T1, superior pole. This clonotype was sampled from a middle-aged man with primary liver carcinoma and hepatitis B virus infection. This chain uses TRBV29-1 with TRBJ2-1; TRBD1 might be the D (6 bases). CDR3 DNA sequence: TGCAGCGGGTTAACAGGGAAGAGGCTCTTC. It translates to CSGLTGKRLF.